Presented here are 10 T cell receptor beta chains from one specimen sequenced in a study of shared clonotypes between healthy human individuals. Sequencing was performed with immunoSEQ multiplex PCR; in TCRdb, only in-frame clones are kept and a portion is missing. The sample has about 510,000 clones, 95% to 97% seen once; the top ten hold about 0.064%. Sequenced material: naive CD4+ T cells sorted from blood. Subset indicated: CD45RA+ positively selected. The source is a woman aged 25 to 45 in good health.

V and J are TRBV18 and TRBJ2-3, with 15 bases lining up with TRBD2. Germline V gene sequence: CDR1 KGHSH, CDR2 LQKENI. With V trimmed by 0 bases and J by 0 bases, 7 bases remained unmatched. The CDR3 is 20 amino acids. The CDR3 is CASSPPGLAGGRTSTDTQYF. DNA for the CDR3: TGTGCCAGCTCACCACCGGGACTAGCGGGAGGTAGAACTAGCACAGATACGCAGTATTTT.

This rearrangement joins TRBV9 to TRBJ2-3; 10 bases agree with TRBD2. With V trimmed by 0 bases and J by 4 bases, 5 bases remained unmatched. Germline CDR1 SGDLS, CDR2 YYNGEE. The CDR3 length is 16 residues. CDR3 nucleotides: TGTGCCAGCAGCGTAGGGGGACTAGCGTTTGCAGATACGCAGTATTTT. This encodes CASSVGGLAFADTQYF.

This clone occurred once. The chain employs TRBV19 and TRBJ1-5; D is ambiguous. V gave up 2 bases and J gave up 4 bases, with 15 bases separating them. Germline CDR1 reads LNHDA; CDR2 reads SQIVND (reference sequence). The length of the CDR3 is 16 residues. The DNA of the CDR3 is TGTGCCAGTAGTATACAGGTCAGAGAGTTTAATCAGCCCCAGCATTTT. Amino acids: CASSIQVREFNQPQHF.

The CDR3 DNA is TGTGCCAGCTCACCGGGACTTGTGTCGTTCACTGAAGCTTTCTTT. This codes for CASSPGLVSFTEAFF. The V gene is TRBV18, the J gene TRBJ1-1; D perhaps matches TRBD1 (5 bases). The V and J ends lost 3 bases and 4 bases respectively, with 15 bases between them. Germline values: CDR1 KGHSH, CDR2 LQKENI. The CDR3 has 15 residues.

This clone was counted a single time. This rearrangement joins TRBV28 to TRBJ1-2, with 8 nucleotides matching TRBD1. CDR1 and CDR2 from the germline V gene are MDHEN and SYDVKM. This CDR3 region has 14 residues. Unmatched junction bases numbered 7, after V lost 5 bases and J lost 5 bases. In DNA, the CDR3 is TGTGCCAGCAGTCCCACCGGGACAGGATATGGCTACACCTTC. Its translation: CASSPTGTGYGYTF.

This sequence joins TRBV7-8 and TRBJ1-1; no reliable D call. Trimming took 5 bases from V and 6 from J, leaving 13 bases between them. The germline gives CDR1 SGHVS, CDR2 FQNEAQ. The CDR3 length is 13 residues. CDR3 region: CASSPREGAEAFF. The CDR3 DNA is TGTGCCAGCAGCCCACGGGAAGGCGCTGAAGCTTTCTTT.

This clone appeared once. CDR3 coding DNA: TGTGCCAGCAGTGTAAACTCTGGGGCCAACGTCCTGACTTTC. It yields the protein CASSVNSGANVLTF. J is TRBJ2-6 and V is TRBV2; no clear D gene. CDR3 length equals 14 residues. Germline V gene lookup returns CDR1 SNHLY and CDR2 FYNNEI. V dropped 4 bases and J dropped 0 bases, with 4 bases sitting between them.

The CDR3 spells CASSARQGIGTEAFF. In nucleotides, the CDR3 is TGTGCCAGTAGTGCGAGACAGGGTATAGGCACTGAAGCTTTCTTT. This chain links TRBV19 with TRBJ1-1, with TRBD1 identical over 7 bases. Trimming removed 5 bases from V and 4 bases from J; junction bases left unmatched: 10. CDR3 length equals 15 residues. Germline CDR1 and CDR2: LNHDA and SQIVND (reference sequence).

This clone was observed a single time. The chain links TRBV4-1 to TRBJ2-5; 8 nucleotides align to TRBD2. This CDR3 spans 15 amino acids. Losses at the gene ends were 0 bases for V and 6 bases for J; bases not matched to a gene: 6. Germline V gives CDR1 MGHRA, CDR2 YSYEKL. CDR3 protein: CASSQDTAGGQTQYF. The CDR3 bases are TGCGCCAGCAGCCAAGATACGGCGGGAGGCCAGACCCAGTACTTC.

The CDR3 DNA follows: TGTGCCAGCAGCTTACAGGACAGGGGGTTTGCTTTCTTT. Protein sequence: CASSLQDRGFAFF. V and J are TRBV11-2 and TRBJ1-1, with 10 bases aligning to TRBD1. CDR3 length: 13 residues. The germline CDR1 and CDR2 sequences are SGHAT and FQNNGV. V trimming: 2 bases; J trimming: 11 bases; junction bases outside the gene matches: 5.